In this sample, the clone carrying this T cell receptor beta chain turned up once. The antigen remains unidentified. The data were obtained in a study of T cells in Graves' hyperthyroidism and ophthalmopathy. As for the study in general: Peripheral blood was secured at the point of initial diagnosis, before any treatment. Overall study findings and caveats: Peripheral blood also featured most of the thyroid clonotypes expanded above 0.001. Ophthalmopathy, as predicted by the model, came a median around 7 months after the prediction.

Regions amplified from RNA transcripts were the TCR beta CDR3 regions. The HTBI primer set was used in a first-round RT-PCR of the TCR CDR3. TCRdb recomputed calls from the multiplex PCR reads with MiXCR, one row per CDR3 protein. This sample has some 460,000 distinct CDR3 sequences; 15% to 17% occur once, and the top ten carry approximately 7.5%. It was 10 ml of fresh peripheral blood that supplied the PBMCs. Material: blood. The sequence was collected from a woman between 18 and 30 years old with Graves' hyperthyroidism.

CDR3: CASSLAAAKNIQYF. CDR3 DNA: TGTGCCAGCAGCTTGGCGGCAGCCAAAAACATTCAGTACTTC. V is TRBV6-1 and J is TRBJ2-4, with D uncertain. V was shortened by 6 bases and J by 0 bases, with 9 bases between the two germline ends. This CDR3 is built from 14 residues. Germline V lookup: CDR1 MNHNS, CDR2 SASEGT.